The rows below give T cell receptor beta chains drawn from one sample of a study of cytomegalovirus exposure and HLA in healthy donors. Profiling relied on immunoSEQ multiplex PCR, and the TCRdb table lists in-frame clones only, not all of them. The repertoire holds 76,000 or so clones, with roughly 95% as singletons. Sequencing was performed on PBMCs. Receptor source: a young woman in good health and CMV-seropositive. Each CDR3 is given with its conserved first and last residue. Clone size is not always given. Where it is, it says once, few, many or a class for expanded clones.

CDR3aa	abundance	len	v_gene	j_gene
CASSQAWGGSFNYGYTF	.	17	TRBV4-1	TRBJ1-2
CASSLVLGQNTEAFF	.	15	TRBV5-1	TRBJ1-1
CAISDGQGRTNEKLFF	.	16	TRBV10-3	TRBJ1-4
CASSEIGSRTQYF	.	13	TRBV6-1	TRBJ2-5
CASSQDNIGTAYEQYF	.	16	TRBV4-1	TRBJ2-7
CASSYSSWAGAYNEQFF	once	17	TRBV6-8	TRBJ2-1
CASSFGGRVPEAFF	.	14	TRBV28	TRBJ1-1
CASSGTGPDAANVLTF	few	16	TRBV2	TRBJ2-6
CASSLSLAGGSAADTQYF	.	18	TRBV7-2	TRBJ2-3
CASSEFLAGEETQYF	.	15	TRBV25-1	TRBJ2-5
CASSLGGQGYQPQHF	.	15	TRBV28	TRBJ1-5
CASSQVGLAGGSYNEQFF	.	18	TRBV4-2	TRBJ2-1
CASSQDRTVATEAFF	.	15	TRBV4-3	TRBJ1-1
CASSLAPAEAYEQYF	.	15	TRBV7-2	TRBJ2-7
CAWSAPGDEQFF	.	12	TRBV30	TRBJ2-1
CASSLDMTSTYEQYF	.	15	TRBV11-3	TRBJ2-7
CASRTQGASFHGYTF	once	15	TRBV28	TRBJ1-2
CASRPGRLEGEAFF	.	14	TRBV7-9	TRBJ1-1
CSVEDLKGLIYNEQFF	.	16	TRBV29-1	TRBJ2-1
CASLPGGSGGPQLYEQYF	.	18	TRBV28	TRBJ2-7
CASRTGPPYGYTF	.	13	TRBV27	TRBJ1-2
CASSSGGLNEKLFF	.	14	TRBV7-3	TRBJ1-4
CASSRTGARETQYF	.	14	TRBV11-3	TRBJ2-5
CASSAGNLDTQYF	.	13	TRBV7-3	TRBJ2-3
CASSLGQGAQETQYF	.	15	TRBV5-6	TRBJ2-5
CASKGQGGRNEQFF	.	14	TRBV19	TRBJ2-1
CASTEDYNEQFF	few	12	TRBV6-4	TRBJ2-1
CASSFRGGRTEAFF	.	14	TRBV7-9	TRBJ1-1
CASSMIPVTEAFF	.	13	TRBV19	TRBJ1-1
CASSQAAANEKLFF	.	14	TRBV2	TRBJ1-4
CASSLQGVNTEAFF	.	14	TRBV28	TRBJ1-1
CASSLDLWGLNTEAFF	.	16	TRBV11-3	TRBJ1-1
CASSQDVQGYISNQPQHF	once	18	TRBV4-3	TRBJ1-5
CASSPSGQGYEQYF	.	14	TRBV5-1	TRBJ2-7
CASSLNRHYLGGKLFF	.	16	TRBV7-8	TRBJ1-4
CALRDRGSYGYTF	.	13	TRBV28	TRBJ1-2
CASSSPGQGANEQFF	.	15	TRBV14	TRBJ2-1
CANPVPPYGYTF	.	12	TRBV5-8	TRBJ1-2
CASSLAPATMWTGELFF	.	17	TRBV7-8	TRBJ2-2
CAWGEYSYEQYF	.	12	TRBV30	TRBJ2-7
CASTHQTGVNTEAFF	.	15	TRBV6-1	TRBJ1-1